Below, 18 T cell receptor beta chains from the same sample are listed, as sequenced in a study of CXCR3-negative and CXCR3-positive naive CD8 T cells. The libraries of TRB cDNA were constructed through 5' RACE using UMI labels. Reanalyzing the 5' RACE reads, TCRdb keeps one entry per CDR3 protein, without DNA. This sample's clone table lists 8,500 to 10,000 distinct CDR3 sequences. Specimen: naive CXCR3- CD8+ T cells from blood. Stated subset: CD45RO-CCR7+CD27+CD95- naive CD8+ T cells lacking CXCR3 (TNR3-). These receptors originate from a human donor in good health. Some clones in this sample may be carry-over from other donors' samples.

Its frequency marks this clonotype as medium-sized. The CDR3: CSAFPSWDRTTHNEQFF. The rearrangement links TRBV20-1 to TRBJ2-1; absent DNA, TCRdb's TRBD1 call cannot be checked. In germline, CDR1 is DFQATT, CDR2 SNEGSKA (reference sequence). CDR3 size: 17 residues.

The gene calls are TRBV7-7 and TRBJ2-5; TCRdb's D call, TRBD2, is unchecked because there is no DNA. CDR1 and CDR2 (germline): SSHAT, FNYEAQ (reference sequence). The CDR3 has 14 residues. The CDR3 loop reads CASSPRTVQETQYF.

This clonotype is medium-sized by frequency. The chain recombines TRBV10-3 with TRBJ1-1; without DNA, the TCRdb call of TRBD1 cannot be checked. Germline CDR1 is ENHRY and CDR2 is SYGVKD. The CDR3 consists of 16 residues. The CDR3 sequence: CAISEIAPVQNTEAFF.

The genes are TRBV14 and TRBJ1-6; with no DNA, the TCRdb D assignment of TRBD1 cannot be verified. The CDR3 contains 17 residues. Germline V CDR1 and CDR2: SGHDN, FVKESK. The CDR3 reads CASSDREGFSYNSPLHF.

The rearrangement uses TRBV28 and TRBJ2-5; with no DNA, the TCRdb D assignment of TRBD1 cannot be verified. The CDR3 sequence is 12 residues long. Germline V gene lookup returns CDR1 MDHEN and CDR2 SYDVKM. The CDR3: CASRVAGETQYF.

This rearrangement joins TRBV20-1 to TRBJ2-3; with no DNA, the TCRdb D assignment of TRBD2 cannot be verified. The germline CDR1 and CDR2 sequences are DFQATT and SNEGSKA (reference sequence). This CDR3 contains 19 residues. CDR3 loop: CSASPRDRQVAGYTDTQYF.

The J gene is TRBJ2-3, the V gene TRBV5-5; TCRdb returns TRBD2, unconfirmable since there is no DNA. Germline loops: CDR1 SGHKS, CDR2 YYEKEE (reference sequence). The CDR3 covers 13 residues. CDR3 residues: CASSLREGRAQYF.

This clonotype is deemed medium-sized by its frequency. The chain has TRBV11-2 and TRBJ2-5; absent DNA, TCRdb's TRBD2 call cannot be checked. The CDR3 is made up of 16 amino acids. Germline CDR1 and CDR2: SGHAT and FQNNGV. The CDR3: CASSFGLAGYQETQYF.

This clonotype is identified as medium-sized (0.01 to 0.1%) from frequency. The V call is TRBV28, the J call TRBJ2-7; TCRdb reports TRBD1, a call that lacks DNA to check it against. The length of the CDR3 is 14 residues. CDR1 MDHEN and CDR2 SYDVKM come from the germline V gene. The chain's CDR3 is CASSFGNGDYEQYF.

By frequency, this clonotype is medium-sized. The chain combines TRBV29-1 with TRBJ2-1. This CDR3 region has 14 residues. Germline lookup yields CDR1 SQVTM and CDR2 ANQGSEA. The CDR3 sequence: CSVESQSYYNEQFF.

V and J are TRBV12-3 or TRBV12-4 and TRBJ1-2; with no DNA, the TCRdb D assignment of TRBD1 cannot be verified. This CDR3 contains 14 residues. The CDR3 sequence: CASSLGQGNYGYTF.

The rearrangement joins TRBV6-2 or TRBV6-3 to TRBJ1-6; with no DNA, the TCRdb D assignment of TRBD1 cannot be verified. Germline V lookup: CDR1 MNHEY, CDR2 SVGEGT. The CDR3 runs 15 residues. This chain's CDR3 is CASSQPAGGYSPLHF.

This sequence joins TRBV10-2 and TRBJ2-1; the TCRdb call, TRBD1, lacks DNA for checking. CDR1 is WSHSY, CDR2 SAAADI, per germline. The CDR3 covers 19 residues. The CDR3 spells CASSRPGQGVPRSYNEQFF.

V gene TRBV10-2 combines with J gene TRBJ1-5; lacking DNA, the TRBD1 call made by TCRdb goes unchecked. CDR1 is WSHSY and CDR2 is SAAADI in the germline V gene. This CDR3 spans 15 amino acids. The CDR3 loop is CASRPGQGARQPQHF.

This clonotype is deemed medium-sized by its frequency. The chain combines TRBV4-1 with TRBJ1-4; the D call from TCRdb, TRBD1, cannot be confirmed without DNA. CDR3 length: 13 residues. Per germline, CDR1 MGHRA and CDR2 YSYEKL. The CDR3 is CASGGQLNEKLFF.

Judged by frequency, this clonotype is medium-sized. The chain employs TRBV7-2 and TRBJ2-1. The CDR3 is 15 residues long. Germline CDR1 SGHTA, CDR2 FQGNSA. CDR3 loop: CASSLSLASYNEQFF.

V is TRBV21-1 and J is TRBJ1-2; the D call from TCRdb, TRBD1, cannot be confirmed without DNA. TRBV21-1 is labeled a pseudogene. The CDR3 contains 17 residues. The CDR3 sequence is CASSAPSFRERNYGYTF.

This clonotype ranks as medium-sized in terms of frequency. The chain combines TRBV2 with TRBJ1-1; TCRdb indicates TRBD1, and absent DNA this call remains unverified. Germline CDR1 and CDR2: SNHLY and FYNNEI. This CDR3 has 18 amino acids. CDR3 loop: CASSVSLEGDRPNTEAFF.